This T cell receptor beta chain was sequenced during a study of T cell clonotyping in hematopoietic cell transplantation. Study conclusions and caveats: Recipient TCR diversity dropped after transplant; expanded clonotypes rose from day 30 to 180. Cells were unsorted, so CD4 and CD8 contributions were not separated. Few recipient clonotypes overlapped donors; over 95% were de novo at given depth.

Recipient blood drawn about 28 days pretransplant and days 30, 100, 180 after. Germline CDR1 reads KGHSH; CDR2 reads LQKENI. The length of the CDR3 is 14 residues. V dropped 3 bases and J dropped 3; count of bases not matched to a gene: 2. Generated by immunoSEQ multiplex PCR, the TCRdb table keeps only in-frame clones and is missing some. The profile covers approximately 8,500 clones, with about four fifths appearing a single time and about 5% taken by the ten largest. Of note for this clone: Its cognate antigen is unknown.

This TCR was recovered from a female patient in her forties or fifties who had an allogeneic stem cell transplant from an unrelated donor, so the T cells may come from the graft donor. Some clones in this sample may be carry-over from other donors' samples. Source: peripheral blood mononuclear cells, taken 180 days after allogeneic stem cell transplant. V is TRBV18 and J is TRBJ1-2, with 9 nucleotides matching TRBD1. DNA for the CDR3: TGTGCCAGCTCACCGGGACAGGGAGACTATGGCTACACCTTC. This gives the protein CASSPGQGDYGYTF.